Following are 3 T cell receptor beta chains from one sample sequenced in a study of T cell changes during pregnancy in multiple sclerosis. Clones were sequenced by immunoSEQ multiplex PCR, and TCRdb holds only the in-frame ones, with some missing. The data show about 89,000 clones, with roughly 93% seen just once and around 0.84% held by the top ten. The source material was peripheral blood, sampled in the third trimester of pregnancy. These receptors all come from a female donor with multiple sclerosis, enrolled in a pregnancy study.

This chain connects TRBV7-9 to TRBJ1-6; tentatively, D is TRBD1 (6 bases). Germline V gene sequence: CDR1 SEHNR, CDR2 FQNEAQ (reference sequence). V lost 5 bases and J lost 7, with 15 bases in between. The CDR3 consists of 15 residues. The CDR3 region is CASSNRVSGNSPLHF. The DNA for the CDR3 is TGTGCCAGCAGCAACAGGGTTTCGGGGAATTCACCCCTCCACTTT.

This clone was detected only a few times. The rearrangement uses TRBV9 and TRBJ1-1, with a weak D call TRBD1 (5 bases). Germline V gives CDR1 SGDLS, CDR2 YYNGEE. The CDR3 runs to 15 residues. Trimming pared 1 base from V and 0 bases from J, leaving 10 bases between. CDR3 protein: CASSVSPGMNTEAFF. The CDR3 bases are TGTGCCAGCAGCGTATCACCAGGGATGAACACTGAAGCTTTCTTT.

V usage is TRBV5-1 and J usage is TRBJ1-2, with 11 bases matching TRBD1. The CDR3 covers 17 residues. Unmatched junction bases numbered 9, after V lost 3 bases and J lost 2 bases. The germline gives CDR1 SGHRS, CDR2 YFSETQ. CDR3 sequence: CASSSRTGGAGNYGYTF. Written as DNA, the CDR3 is TGCGCCAGCAGCTCCCGGACAGGGGGCGCGGGGAACTATGGCTACACCTTC.